The 2 T cell receptor beta chains presented below share a single source sample, sequenced in a study of OX40 agonist ivuxolimab in advanced cancers. Clones were sequenced by immunoSEQ multiplex PCR, and TCRdb holds only the in-frame ones, with some missing. Among 30,000 to 40,000 clones listed, roughly nine tenths were seen once. This specimen was CD4+ or CD8+ T cells sorted from blood, taken in a trial of the OX40 agonist ivuxolimab. The receptors stem from an adult with an advanced solid tumor such as melanoma, head and neck, liver or kidney cancer.

The chain employs TRBV27 and TRBJ2-5, with 8 bases lining up with TRBD2. This CDR3 is 16 amino acids long. With V trimmed by 1 base and J by 7 bases, 11 bases remained unmatched. Per the germline V gene, CDR1 is MNHEY and CDR2 is SMNVEV (reference sequence). CDR3 coding DNA: TGTGCCAGCAGTTTATTCCCGGGAGGGTTAAGCGGGACCCAGTACTTC. It yields the protein CASSLFPGGLSGTQYF.

The gene calls are TRBV5-4 and TRBJ1-4, with D unclear. Trimming pared 2 bases from V and 2 bases from J, leaving 4 bases between. This CDR3 is built from 13 residues. Germline-derived CDR1 and CDR2 are SGHNT and YYREEE (reference sequence). CDR3 protein: CASSLQTNEKLFF. CDR3 bases: TGTGCCAGCAGCTTACAGACTAATGAAAAACTGTTTTTT.